Below are 24 T cell receptor beta chains sequenced from a single sample in a study of cytomegalovirus exposure and HLA in healthy donors. PCR employed 60 Vbeta and 13 Jbeta primers. Generated by immunoSEQ multiplex PCR, the TCRdb table keeps only in-frame clones and is missing some. Here the sample spans tens of thousands of clones, about 81% being singletons. Material for sequencing was PBMCs. The receptors derive from a human donor in good health.

This clone has only one observation. The chain combines TRBV25-1 with TRBJ1-1; D not certain. Germline V gives CDR1 MGHDK, CDR2 SYGVNS. This CDR3 region has 11 residues. The V gene lost 7 bases and the J gene lost 7 bases, with 10 bases spanning the gap. Here the CDR3 reads CASILNNEAFF. The CDR3 region has the DNA TGTGCCAGCATCCTAAATAATGAAGCTTTCTTT.

The V and J genes are TRBV6-6 and TRBJ1-5; D ambiguous. Germline CDR1 is MNHNY and CDR2 is SVGAGI (reference sequence). This CDR3 has 13 residues. Trimming took 5 bases from V and 7 from J, leaving 12 bases between them. Here the CDR3 DNA reads TGTGCCAGCAGTGCCGCGGGGTCACAGCCCCAGCATTTT. It encodes CASSAAGSQPQHF.

The chain is built from TRBV7-8 and TRBJ1-1, with D possibly matching TRBD1 (6 bases). V lost 0 bases and J 4 bases, leaving 15 bases between the germline ends. This CDR3 contains 16 residues. The germline gives CDR1 SGHVS, CDR2 FQNEAQ. CDR3 sequence reads: CASSLAGPGASTEAFF. CDR3 in DNA: TGTGCCAGCAGCTTAGCGGGGCCAGGGGCGAGCACTGAAGCTTTCTTT.

The chain has TRBV2 and TRBJ2-7; 9 bases match TRBD1. CDR3 length: 14 amino acids. V shed 7 bases and J 3 bases; nucleotides not matched to a gene: 7. CDR1 is SNHLY and CDR2 is FYNNEI in the germline V gene. Written as DNA, the CDR3 is TGTGCCAGCAAGCATGAGACAGGGGGCTACGAGCAGTACTTC. It codes for CASKHETGGYEQYF.

This clone has only a few counts. The J gene is TRBJ2-5, the V gene TRBV29-1; 7 bases match TRBD1. The CDR3 contains 14 residues. V was pared by 5 bases and J by 2 bases, with 8 bases of the junction left unmatched. Germline CDR1 reads SQVTM; CDR2 reads ANQGSEA. The CDR3 is CSVRDRAPQETQYF. CDR3 nucleotide sequence: TGCAGCGTTCGCGACAGGGCTCCTCAAGAGACCCAGTACTTC.

This chain uses TRBV28 with TRBJ2-2; 7 positions agree with TRBD2. This CDR3 comprises 13 residues. The V and J ends lost 11 bases and 4 bases, in that order; junction bases with no gene match: 7. Germline V gene data show CDR1 as MDHEN and CDR2 as SYDVKM. For the CDR3, the DNA is TGTGCCCATATGGGGGGGAGCACCGGGGAGCTGTTTTTT. Its protein product is CAHMGGSTGELFF.

The chain has TRBV12-5 and TRBJ2-3; TRBD1 might be the D (6 bases). In germline, CDR1 is LGHNT, CDR2 FRNRAP. This CDR3 comprises 19 residues. V was trimmed by 7 bases and J by 0 bases, leaving 26 bases between them. CDR3 nucleotides: TGTGCTAGTGCCACTGGTGGGGGCCGGGTTTCTACTAGCACAGATACGCAGTATTTT. Residues: CASATGGGRVSTSTDTQYF.

Of note for this clone: Distinct nucleotide sequences in the sample also encode this CDR3. The rearrangement uses TRBV5-1 and TRBJ1-4, with TRBD1 matching 7 bases. The CDR3 has 14 residues. Germline CDR1 is SGHRS and CDR2 is YFSETQ. V lost 4 bases and J lost 6; bases outside the gene matches: 6. The DNA for the CDR3 is TGCGCCAGCAGCACCCGACAGGGAGATGAAAAACTGTTTTTT. Its protein is CASSTRQGDEKLFF.

The chain employs TRBV11-2 and TRBJ1-5; possibly TRBD1 for D (5 bases). The V end was cut by 0 bases, the J end by 7 bases, with 7 bases between. Looked up from germline, CDR1 is SGHAT and CDR2 is FQNNGV. The CDR3 runs to 13 residues. The CDR3 region has the DNA TGTGCCAGCAGCTTAGAGCAGGGACAGCCCCAGCATTTT. Its protein product is CASSLEQGQPQHF. Full variable domain (remainder filled in from reference TRBV11-2 and TRBJ1-5): EAGVAQSPRYKIIEKRQSVAFWCNPISGHATLYWYQQILGQGPKLLIQFQNNGVVDDSQLPKDRFSAERLKGVDSTLKIQPAKLEDSAVYLCASSLEQGQPQHFGDGTRLSIL.

The chain carries TRBV6-5 and TRBJ1-5; D not certain. Germline lookup yields CDR1 MNHEY and CDR2 SVGAGI. The CDR3 spans 15 residues. V was cut by 2 bases and J by 3 bases, with 11 bases left in between. The CDR3 coding sequence is TGTGCCAGCAGTTACAGGGTCGGGGTCAATCAGCCCCAGCATTTT. Translated, it gives CASSYRVGVNQPQHF.

V gene TRBV7-9 combines with J gene TRBJ1-1, with 10 bases fitting TRBD1. CDR3 size: 14 residues. From germline, CDR1 is SEHNR and CDR2 FQNEAQ (reference sequence). V gave up 5 bases and J gave up 6 bases; unmatched junction bases: 6. CDR3 coding DNA: TGTGCCAGCAGCCTAAGGACAGGGGGAGCTGAAGCTTTCTTT. Its protein is CASSLRTGGAEAFF.

This clone was seen just once. The rearrangement links TRBV6-1 to TRBJ2-7; 7 bases fit TRBD1. Germline V lookup: CDR1 MNHNS, CDR2 SASEGT. The junction had 7 bases not matched to a gene; V was cut back by 5 bases and J by 3 bases. The CDR3 extends over 14 amino acids. CDR3 DNA: TGTGCCAGCAGTCGGACCGGGACAGACTACGAGCAGTACTTC. This codes for CASSRTGTDYEQYF.

The chain combines TRBV19 with TRBJ1-5; a possible D gene is TRBD1 (6 bases). Germline values: CDR1 LNHDA, CDR2 SQIVND (reference sequence). The V end was cut by 6 bases, the J end by 9 bases, with 24 bases between. The CDR3 sequence is 16 residues long. CDR3 sequence (DNA): TGTGCCAGTAGCGCCACTGCGACAGGTCTAATGAGGCCCCAGCATTTT. Translated, it gives CASSATATGLMRPQHF.

This rearrangement joins TRBV27 to TRBJ2-1; 9 nucleotides match TRBD1. This CDR3 contains 18 residues. V trimming: 6 bases; J trimming: 6 bases; junction bases outside the gene matches: 18. CDR1 and CDR2 (germline): MNHEY, SMNVEV (reference sequence). The CDR3 DNA sequence: TGTGCCAGCAGCCTACCGACAAAGGGGACAGGGCGAGGCAATGAGCAGTTCTTC. Translating it yields CASSLPTKGTGRGNEQFF.

The chain is built from TRBV5-1 and TRBJ2-1; TRBD2 agrees at 7 bases. The germline gives CDR1 SGHRS, CDR2 YFSETQ. J lost 8 bases, V lost 5 bases, and 13 bases had no gene match. The CDR3 sequence is 15 residues long. DNA of the CDR3: TGCGCCAGCAGTCAGAGCAGCGGGGTAGGGGATGAGCAGTTCTTC. Encoded protein: CASSQSSGVGDEQFF.

V gene TRBV10-3 combines with J gene TRBJ2-2; D ambiguous. V was shortened by 3 bases and J by 0 bases, with 5 bases between the two germline ends. The CDR3 spans 14 residues. Germline V gene data show CDR1 as ENHRY and CDR2 as SYGVKD. The CDR3 nucleotides read TGTGCCATCAGTGAAACTCCGAACACCGGGGAGCTGTTTTTT. Its translation is CAISETPNTGELFF.

The V gene is TRBV7-2, the J gene TRBJ1-1; D unclear. The CDR3 is 13 amino acids. The V end lost 2 bases, the J end lost 1 base, and 5 bases lay between the germline ends. Germline CDR1 and CDR2: SGHTA and FQGNSA. The CDR3 nucleotides read TGTGCCAGCAGCTTAACTACGAACACTGAAGCTTTCTTT. This encodes CASSLTTNTEAFF.

Only a few counts were recorded for this clone. For the CDR3, the DNA is TGTGCCAGCAGCTTAGGGTTGGGCGGGGGGGCCAACAATGAGCAGTTCTTC. This codes for CASSLGLGGGANNEQFF. V is TRBV7-6 and J is TRBJ2-1; 9 bases agree with TRBD2. Trimming cost V 1 base and J 5 bases; bases outside gene matches: 9. The CDR3 contains 17 residues. CDR1 is SGHVS, CDR2 FNYEAQ, per germline. Based on the CDR3 plus reference TRBV7-6 and TRBJ2-1, the full variable domain is GAGVSQSPRYKVTKRGQDVALRCDPISGHVSLYWYRQALGQGPEFLTYFNYEAQQDKSGLPNDRFSAERPEGSISTLTIQRTEQRDSAMYRCASSLGLGGGANNEQFFGPGTRLTVL.

Concerning this clone itself: Other DNA sequences from this sample encode an identical CDR3 as well. This sequence joins TRBV27 and TRBJ2-1, with a possible D match to TRBD1 (6 bases). V was cut by 0 bases and J by 4 bases, with 13 bases left in between. CDR3 length: 16 residues. Germline assignment: CDR1 MNHEY and CDR2 SMNVEV (reference sequence). This CDR3 reads CASSLSARGAYNEQFF. Here the CDR3 DNA reads TGTGCCAGCAGTTTATCGGCCAGGGGTGCGTACAATGAGCAGTTCTTC.

V usage is TRBV28 and J usage is TRBJ1-1; no clear D gene. This CDR3 has 12 amino acids. The germline V gene has CDR1 MDHEN and CDR2 SYDVKM. V was pared by 5 bases and J by 9 bases, with 13 bases between. As DNA, the CDR3 is TGTGCCAGCAGTACGCAACAGAGTAAAGCTTTCTTT. Protein: CASSTQQSKAFF.

This chain uses TRBV5-1 with TRBJ2-1; tentatively, D is TRBD2 (6 bases). Germline-derived CDR1 and CDR2 are SGHRS and YFSETQ. The V gene lost 3 bases and the J gene lost 0 bases, with 7 bases spanning the gap. This CDR3 contains 14 residues. CDR3 coding DNA: TGCGCCAGCAGCTCGGACTACTCCTACAATGAGCAGTTCTTC. Translated, it gives CASSSDYSYNEQFF.

The V call is TRBV6-5, the J call TRBJ1-2; 8 bases align to TRBD1. This CDR3 comprises 14 residues. The germline gives CDR1 MNHEY, CDR2 SVGAGI. The V gene end was trimmed by 2 bases and the J gene end by 4 bases; junction bases not matched to a gene: 3. Here the CDR3 reads CASSYQGAGYGYTF. DNA for the CDR3: TGTGCCAGCAGTTACCAGGGGGCAGGCTATGGCTACACCTTC.

The chain links TRBV2 to TRBJ2-1, with TRBD1 matching over 9 bases. The V gene's germline CDR1 is SNHLY and CDR2 FYNNEI. Trimming removed 7 bases from V and 3 bases from J; junction bases left unmatched: 4. This CDR3 is 14 amino acids long. This chain's CDR3 is CASIQDRGYNEQFF. CDR3 DNA sequence: TGTGCCAGCATCCAGGACAGGGGCTACAATGAGCAGTTCTTC.

V gene TRBV9 combines with J gene TRBJ2-7, with 8 nucleotides matching TRBD1. With 0 bases clipped from V and 6 bases from J, the junction kept 8 bases outside the gene matches. CDR1 is SGDLS and CDR2 is YYNGEE in the germline V gene. This CDR3 region has 15 residues. Here the CDR3 DNA reads TGTGCCAGCAGCGTAGGGGCAGGGGGCGAAGGCGAGCAGTACTTC. Translation: CASSVGAGGEGEQYF.